The entry that follows covers one T cell receptor (beta chain) sequence. Looked up from germline, CDR1 is LNHNV and CDR2 is YYDKDF (reference sequence). The junction had 3 bases not matched to a gene; V was cut back by 3 bases and J by 3 bases. The CDR3 sequence is 15 residues long. TCR beta was sequenced from blood CD8+ and CD4+ T cells. The CD8+ and CD4+ T cells were negatively isolated, with the TEMRA cells enriched by FACS. Random-hexamer reverse transcription was applied to about 0.5 to 1 ug RNA. TCRdb processed the immunoSEQ multiplex PCR reads anew with MiXCR; each CDR3 protein has one entry. The sample contains 95,000 to 150,000 distinct CDR3 sequences, around 94% of which appear only once. These data originate in a study of CD8 T cells in Susac syndrome. Study at large: Each patient with Susac syndrome, at the time of blood draw, was therapy-naive, on corticosteroids, or on intravenous immunoglobulin alone.

Sequencing was carried out using CD8+ T cells from PBMCs. This chain joins TRBV15 and TRBJ2-1, with 9 positions matching TRBD1. The sequence was collected from a human donor with Susac syndrome. This chain's CDR3 is CATSSPGQGYNEQFF. The CDR3 DNA follows: TGTGCCACCAGCAGCCCGGGACAGGGCTACAATGAGCAGTTCTTC.